This record covers a single TCR beta chain. Method: immunoSEQ multiplex PCR; TCRdb's copy keeps in-frame clones and lacks some. The sample holds about 58,000 clones; approximately 91% are singletons and the top ten take approximately 9.2%. The V gene lost 2 bases and the J gene lost 0 bases, with 10 bases spanning the gap. The CDR3 spans 15 residues. CDR1 is MNHNS, CDR2 SASEGT, per germline. This specimen comes from a study of blood T cell repertoires in COVID-19. Sequencing was done on a sample of peripheral blood. This receptor was identified in a woman aged 70 to 79 with active COVID-19. The chain combines TRBV6-1 with TRBJ1-2, with no clear D. The CDR3 protein is CASSEWAGPNYGYTF. The CDR3 nucleotides read TGTGCCAGCAGTGAATGGGCAGGTCCTAACTATGGCTACACCTTC.